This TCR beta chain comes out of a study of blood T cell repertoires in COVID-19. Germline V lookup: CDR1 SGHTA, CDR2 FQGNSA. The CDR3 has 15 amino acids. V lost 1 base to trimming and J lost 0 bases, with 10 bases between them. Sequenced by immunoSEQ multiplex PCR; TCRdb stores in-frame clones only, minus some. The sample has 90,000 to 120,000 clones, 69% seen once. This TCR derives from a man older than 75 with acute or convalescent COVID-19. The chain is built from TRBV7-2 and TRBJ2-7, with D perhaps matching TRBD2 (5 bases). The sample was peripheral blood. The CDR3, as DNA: TGTGCCAGCAGCTTAGGTATTGGGAGCTCCTACGAGCAGTACTTC. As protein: CASSLGIGSSYEQYF.